The following is a TCR beta chain sequence with its context. Its antigen is not identified. This record belongs to a study of T cells expressing NK-cell markers. Looking at the study overall: The eight sequenced donors comprised seven who were HCMV-seropositive and one who was seronegative.

Findings and limits, study-wide: In a handful of donors, dominant clonotypes made up roughly 25-60.1% of CD3+CD56-NKG2C+ cells. What remained unclear was the HCMV specificity of expanded NKG2C+ T cell clones.

TCRdb re-analyzed the 5' RACE reads; it lists each CDR3 protein once, without DNA. This sample's table reports about 440,000 distinct CDR3 sequences. Sequencing was performed on blood T cells: a sorted CD56 or NKG2C T cell subset, CD4+ or CD8+ T cells, or bulk PBMC T cells (not recorded which). The sequence came from a woman aged 18 to 75 in good health.

The CDR3 sequence: CASSPDWSTEAFF. The chain joins TRBV7-2 to TRBJ1-1. Germline-derived CDR1 and CDR2 are SGHTA and FQGNSA. CDR3 size: 13 residues.